The entry that follows covers one T cell receptor (beta chain) sequence. Each donor was a healthy Caucasian individual from Russia, aged about 6 to 95. Staff drew roughly 10 milliliters of peripheral blood from each donor. The CDR3 sequence is 13 residues long. CDR1 is SQVTM, CDR2 ANQGSEA, per germline. The sample belongs to a study of blood T cells in healthy people across ages. About the study: Per two T cells, template switching captured roughly one barcoded beta molecule.

Sample-barcoded 5' priming and a J-beta primer mix drove a second PCR of about 6 to 11 cycles. Each TCR beta cDNA got a 12-nucleotide random molecular identifier. Each CDR3 protein is one row after TCRdb ran MiXCR on the 5' RACE reads. Of about 1,400,000 distinct CDR3 sequences in the sample, 55% to 75% were seen once. Material for sequencing was blood. This chain connects TRBV29-1 to TRBJ2-1; 8 nucleotides match TRBD2. The DNA end lines up better with TRBJ2-7; the J call may be wrong. The sequence came from a man aged 18 to 29 in good health. The CDR3 DNA reads as TGCAGCGTTGAAGGCGGGAGGTTCGGCGAGCAGTACTTC. This sequence encodes CSVEGGRFGEQYF.